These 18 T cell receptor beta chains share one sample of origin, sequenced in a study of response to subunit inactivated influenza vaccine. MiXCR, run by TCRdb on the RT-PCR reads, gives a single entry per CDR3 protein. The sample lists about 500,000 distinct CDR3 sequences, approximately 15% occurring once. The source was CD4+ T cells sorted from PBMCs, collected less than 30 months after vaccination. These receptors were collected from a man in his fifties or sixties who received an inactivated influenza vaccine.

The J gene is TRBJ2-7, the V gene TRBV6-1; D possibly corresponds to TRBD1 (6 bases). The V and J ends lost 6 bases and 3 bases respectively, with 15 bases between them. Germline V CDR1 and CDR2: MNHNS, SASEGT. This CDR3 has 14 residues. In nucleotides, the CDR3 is TGTGCCAGCAGAGAGTACAGGGACCGCTACGAGCAGTACTTC. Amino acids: CASREYRDRYEQYF.

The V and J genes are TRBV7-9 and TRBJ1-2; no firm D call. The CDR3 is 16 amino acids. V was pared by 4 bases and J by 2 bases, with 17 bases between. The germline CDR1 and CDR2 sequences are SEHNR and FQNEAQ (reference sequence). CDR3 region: CASSSRLYPLNYGYTF. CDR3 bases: TGTGCCAGCAGCTCCAGGCTTTATCCCCTAAACTATGGCTACACCTTC.

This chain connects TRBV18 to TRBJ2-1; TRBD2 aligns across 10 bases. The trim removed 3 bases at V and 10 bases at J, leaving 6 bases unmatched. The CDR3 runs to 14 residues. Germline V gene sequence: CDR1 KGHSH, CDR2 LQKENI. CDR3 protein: CASSPSPGLAEQFF. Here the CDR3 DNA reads TGTGCCAGCTCACCTTCACCGGGACTAGCGGAGCAGTTCTTC.

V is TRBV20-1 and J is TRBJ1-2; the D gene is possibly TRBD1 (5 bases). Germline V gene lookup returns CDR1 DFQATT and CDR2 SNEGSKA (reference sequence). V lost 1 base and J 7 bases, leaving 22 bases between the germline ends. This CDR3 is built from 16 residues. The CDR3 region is CSARVLTPHGGAGYTF. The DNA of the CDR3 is TGCAGTGCTAGAGTCCTCACCCCCCACGGGGGAGCTGGCTACACCTTC.

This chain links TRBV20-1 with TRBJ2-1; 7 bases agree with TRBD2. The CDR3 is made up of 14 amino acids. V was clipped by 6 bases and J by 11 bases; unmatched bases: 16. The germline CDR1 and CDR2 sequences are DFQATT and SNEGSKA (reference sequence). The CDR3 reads CSATSSGQDPQQFF. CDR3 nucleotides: TGCAGTGCAACCTCTAGCGGCCAAGACCCTCAGCAGTTCTTC.

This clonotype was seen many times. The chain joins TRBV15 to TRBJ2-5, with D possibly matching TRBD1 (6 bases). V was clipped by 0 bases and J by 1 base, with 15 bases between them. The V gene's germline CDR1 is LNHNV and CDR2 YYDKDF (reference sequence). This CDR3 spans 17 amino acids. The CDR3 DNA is TGTGCCACCAGCAGAGATTACCCCACAGGGTCCCAAGAGACCCAGTACTTC. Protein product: CATSRDYPTGSQETQYF. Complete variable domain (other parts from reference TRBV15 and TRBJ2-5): DAMVIQNPRYQVTQFGKPVTLSCSQTLNHNVMYWYQQKSSQAPKLLFHYYDKDFNNEADTPDNFQSRRPNTSFCFLDIRSPGLGDTAMYLCATSRDYPTGSQETQYFGPGTRLLVL.

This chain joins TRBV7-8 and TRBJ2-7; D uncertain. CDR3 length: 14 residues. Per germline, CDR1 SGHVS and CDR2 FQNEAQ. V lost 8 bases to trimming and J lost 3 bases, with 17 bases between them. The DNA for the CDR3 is TGTGCCAGCGGACCTTTAAATGCAGTCTACGAGCAGTACTTC. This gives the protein CASGPLNAVYEQYF. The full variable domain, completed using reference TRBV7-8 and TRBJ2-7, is GAGVSQSPRYKVAKRGQDVALRCDPISGHVSLFWYQQALGQGPEFLTYFQNEAQLDKSGLPSDRFFAERPEGSVSTLKIQRTQQEDSAVYLCASGPLNAVYEQYFGPGTRLTVT.

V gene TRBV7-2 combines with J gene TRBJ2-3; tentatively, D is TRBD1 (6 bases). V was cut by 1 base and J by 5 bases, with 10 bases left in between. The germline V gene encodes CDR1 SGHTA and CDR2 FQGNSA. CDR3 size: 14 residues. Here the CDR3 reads CASSLEGRGDTQYF. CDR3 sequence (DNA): TGTGCCAGCAGCTTAGAGGGCAGGGGAGATACGCAGTATTTT.

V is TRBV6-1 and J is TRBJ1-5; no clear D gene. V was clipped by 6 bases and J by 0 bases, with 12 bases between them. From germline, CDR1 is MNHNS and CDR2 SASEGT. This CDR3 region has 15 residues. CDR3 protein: CASRLDQNSNQPQHF. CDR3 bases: TGTGCCAGCAGACTGGACCAAAATAGCAATCAGCCCCAGCATTTT.

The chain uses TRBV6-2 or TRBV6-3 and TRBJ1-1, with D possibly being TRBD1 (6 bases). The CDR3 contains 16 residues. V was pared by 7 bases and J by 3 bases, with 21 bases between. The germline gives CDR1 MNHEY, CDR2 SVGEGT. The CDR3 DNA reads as TGTGCCAGCACCCAGGGACCCAGGGGATGGGACACTGAAGCTTTCTTT. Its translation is CASTQGPRGWDTEAFF.

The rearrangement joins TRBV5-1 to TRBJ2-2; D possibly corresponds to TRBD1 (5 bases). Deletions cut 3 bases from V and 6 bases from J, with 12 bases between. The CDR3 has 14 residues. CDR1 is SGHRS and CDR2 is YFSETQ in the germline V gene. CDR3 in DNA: TGCGCCAGCAGCTCCACTCCAGGGTCCGGGGAGCTGTTTTTT. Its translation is CASSSTPGSGELFF.

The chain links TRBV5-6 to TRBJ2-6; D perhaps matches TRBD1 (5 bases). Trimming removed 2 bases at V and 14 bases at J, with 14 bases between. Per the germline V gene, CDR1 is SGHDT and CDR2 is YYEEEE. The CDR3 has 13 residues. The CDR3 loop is CASSFWQGSFLTF. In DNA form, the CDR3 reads TGTGCCAGCAGCTTCTGGCAGGGTAGTTTCCTGACTTTC. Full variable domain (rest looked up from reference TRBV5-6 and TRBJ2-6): DAGVTQSPTHLIKTRGQQVTLRCSPKSGHDTVSWYQQALGQGPQFIFQYYEEEERQRGNFPDRFSGHQFPNYSSELNVNALLLGDSALYLCASSFWQGSFLTFGAGSRLTVL.

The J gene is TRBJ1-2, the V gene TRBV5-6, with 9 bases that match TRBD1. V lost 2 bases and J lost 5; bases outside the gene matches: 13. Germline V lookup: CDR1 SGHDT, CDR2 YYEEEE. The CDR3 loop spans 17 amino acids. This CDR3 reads CASSLAGTGFGSYGYTF. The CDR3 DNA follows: TGTGCCAGCAGCTTAGCCGGGACAGGGTTTGGATCATATGGCTACACCTTC.

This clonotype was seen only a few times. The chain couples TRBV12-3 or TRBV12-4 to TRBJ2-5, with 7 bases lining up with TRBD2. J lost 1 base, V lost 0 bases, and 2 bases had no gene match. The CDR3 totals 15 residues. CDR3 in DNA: TGTGCCAGCAGTTTAGCGCGGGGGATCCAAGAGACCCAGTACTTC. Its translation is CASSLARGIQETQYF.

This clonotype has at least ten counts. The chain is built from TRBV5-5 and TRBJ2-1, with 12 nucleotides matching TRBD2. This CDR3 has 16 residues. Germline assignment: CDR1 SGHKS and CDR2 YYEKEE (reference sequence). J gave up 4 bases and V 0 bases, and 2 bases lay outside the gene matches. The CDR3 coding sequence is TGTGCCAGCAGCTTGGACCTAGCGGGAGGGTACAATGAGCAGTTCTTC. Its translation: CASSLDLAGGYNEQFF.

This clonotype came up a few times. The CDR3 coding sequence is TGCAGTGCTCTAGTACCTACTTCCTATGGCTACACCTTC. Amino acids: CSALVPTSYGYTF. The J gene is TRBJ1-2, the V gene TRBV20-1; no clear D. The length of the CDR3 is 13 residues. Germline CDR1 and CDR2: DFQATT and SNEGSKA (reference sequence). V lost 5 bases, J lost 4 bases, and 14 bases lay in between.

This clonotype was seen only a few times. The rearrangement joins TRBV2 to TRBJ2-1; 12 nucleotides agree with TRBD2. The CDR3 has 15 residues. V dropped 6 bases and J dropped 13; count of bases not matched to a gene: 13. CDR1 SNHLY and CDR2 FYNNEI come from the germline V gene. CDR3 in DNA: TGTGCCAGCAGACTAACCGCTAGCGGGGGGGCCCGCCAGTTCTTC. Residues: CASRLTASGGARQFF.

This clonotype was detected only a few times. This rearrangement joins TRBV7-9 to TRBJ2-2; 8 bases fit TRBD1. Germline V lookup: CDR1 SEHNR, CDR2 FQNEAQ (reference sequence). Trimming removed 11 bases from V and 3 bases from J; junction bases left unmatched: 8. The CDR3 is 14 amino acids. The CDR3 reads CARTGTGDTGELFF. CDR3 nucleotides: TGTGCCCGCACCGGGACAGGAGACACCGGGGAGCTGTTTTTT. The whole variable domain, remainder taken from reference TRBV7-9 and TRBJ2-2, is DTGVSQNPRHKITKRGQNVTFRCDPISEHNRLYWYRQTLGQGPEFLTYFQNEAQLEKSRLLSDRFSAERPKGSFSTLEIQRTEQGDSAMYLCARTGTGDTGELFFGEGSRLTVL.